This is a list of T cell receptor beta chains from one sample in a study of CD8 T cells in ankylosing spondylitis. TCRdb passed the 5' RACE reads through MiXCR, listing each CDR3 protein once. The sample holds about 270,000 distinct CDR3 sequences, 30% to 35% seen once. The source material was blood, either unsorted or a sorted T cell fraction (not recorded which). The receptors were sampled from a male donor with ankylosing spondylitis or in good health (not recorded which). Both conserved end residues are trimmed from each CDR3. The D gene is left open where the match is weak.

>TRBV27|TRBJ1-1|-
ASSTGALNTEAF
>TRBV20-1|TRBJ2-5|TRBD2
SARIPGGQETQY
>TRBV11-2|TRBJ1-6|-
ASSSDSPLH
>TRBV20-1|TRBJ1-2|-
SASTHSGVSYGYT
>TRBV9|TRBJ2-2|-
ASSFSSRVGGELF
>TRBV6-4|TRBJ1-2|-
ASLETWYGYT
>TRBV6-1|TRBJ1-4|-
ASSLVRGLGEKLF
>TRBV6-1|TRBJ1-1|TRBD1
AINRGDTEAF
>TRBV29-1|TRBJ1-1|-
SVDSDRMAEAF
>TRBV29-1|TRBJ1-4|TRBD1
SARQGPNEKLF
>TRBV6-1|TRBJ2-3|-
ASSTQRGRSTDTQY
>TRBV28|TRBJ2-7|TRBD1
ASSFPGQVYEQY
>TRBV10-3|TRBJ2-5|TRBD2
AISENSGGLETQY
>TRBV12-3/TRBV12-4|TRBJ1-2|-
ASSFGQIYGYT
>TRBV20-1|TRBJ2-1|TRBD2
SAIGLAGGLHEQF
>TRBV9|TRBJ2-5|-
ASSERAGALRQETQY
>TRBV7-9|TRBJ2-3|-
ASVPGTQRTDTQY
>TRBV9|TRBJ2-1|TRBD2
ASSVGFQRGGEQF
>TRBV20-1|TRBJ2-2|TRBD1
SASPRDSLTGELF
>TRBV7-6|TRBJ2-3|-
ASSLDPAGTDTQY
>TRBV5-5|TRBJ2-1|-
ASSFASRDILGEQF
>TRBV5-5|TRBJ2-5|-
ASSVLRETQY
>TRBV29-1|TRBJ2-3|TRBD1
SVETGGADTQY
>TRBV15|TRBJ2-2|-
ATSRDLGAGELF
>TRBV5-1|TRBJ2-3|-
ASSSTTTGDTQY
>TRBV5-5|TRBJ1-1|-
ASSPRPGGTEAF
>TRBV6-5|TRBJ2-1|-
ASSYSLTSWDEQF
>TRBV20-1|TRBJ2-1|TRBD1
SAAWDRGLDEQF
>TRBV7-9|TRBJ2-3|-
ASSPPSRTDTQY
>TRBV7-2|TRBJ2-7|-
ASSLTGGEQY
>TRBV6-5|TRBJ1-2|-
ASMGGDGYT
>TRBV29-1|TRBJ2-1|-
SVEGRDKYNEQF
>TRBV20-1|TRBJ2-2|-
SARDGGNTGELF
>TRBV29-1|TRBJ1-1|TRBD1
SVGGTGVSNTEAF
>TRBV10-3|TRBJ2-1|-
AISDLGRDTDEQF
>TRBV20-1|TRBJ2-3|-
SARDEIYTDTQY
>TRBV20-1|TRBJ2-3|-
SALVAGTDTQY
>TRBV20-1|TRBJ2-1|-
SALGPLYNEQF
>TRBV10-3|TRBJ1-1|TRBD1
AISELGQENTEAF
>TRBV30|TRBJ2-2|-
AWTNSQTRMTGELF
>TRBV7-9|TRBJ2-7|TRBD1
ASSSSRGLYYEQY